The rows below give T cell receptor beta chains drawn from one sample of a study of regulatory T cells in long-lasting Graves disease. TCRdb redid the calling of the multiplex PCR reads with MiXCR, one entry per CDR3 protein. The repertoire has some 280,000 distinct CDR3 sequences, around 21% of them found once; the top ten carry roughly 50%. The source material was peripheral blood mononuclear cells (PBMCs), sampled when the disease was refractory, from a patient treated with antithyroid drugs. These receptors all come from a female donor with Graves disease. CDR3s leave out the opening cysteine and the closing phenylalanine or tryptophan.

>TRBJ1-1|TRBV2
ASSDLDFSEVF
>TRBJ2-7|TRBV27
ASRSFLGEQY
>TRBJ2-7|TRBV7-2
ASSLDLPGSTTYEQY
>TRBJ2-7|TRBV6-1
ASSSRVQEQY
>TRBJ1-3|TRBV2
ASSGDHSGNTIY
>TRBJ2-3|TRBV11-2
ASSWTTDTQY
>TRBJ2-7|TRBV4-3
ASSQELHGSYEQY
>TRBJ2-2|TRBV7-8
ASSSIFAGELF
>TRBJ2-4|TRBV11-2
ASSRTGENIQY
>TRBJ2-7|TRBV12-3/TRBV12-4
ASSLSSGRPEAEQY
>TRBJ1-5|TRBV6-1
ASSTAPDRAVNQPQH
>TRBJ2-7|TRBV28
ASSSIQGHEQY
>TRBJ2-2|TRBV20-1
SAPGTVDTGELF
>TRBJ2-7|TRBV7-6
ASSLETEGYEQY
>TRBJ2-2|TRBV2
ASSETTAILGNTRELF
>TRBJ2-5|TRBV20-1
SATPGTSLETQY
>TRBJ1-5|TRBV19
AVAEQGFSNQPQH
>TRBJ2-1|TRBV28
ASSDLLAGGFEQF
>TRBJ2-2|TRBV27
ASGGSSSNTGELF
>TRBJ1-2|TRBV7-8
ASSLVGRGYT
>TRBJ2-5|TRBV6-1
ATLRDSNKETQY
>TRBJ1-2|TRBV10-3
AISESKGYYGYT
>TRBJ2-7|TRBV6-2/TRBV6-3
ASRRATFHYEQY
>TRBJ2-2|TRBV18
ASSPWDIITNTGELF
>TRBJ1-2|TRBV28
ASASRGYT
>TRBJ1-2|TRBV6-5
ASSYYRASGYT
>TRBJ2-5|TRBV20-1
SILGDREETQY
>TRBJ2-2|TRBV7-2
ASSPRPMTRANTGELF
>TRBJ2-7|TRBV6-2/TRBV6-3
ASRQTGTTLN
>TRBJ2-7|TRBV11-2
ASSLESGTSYEQY
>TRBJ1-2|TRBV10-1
ASSPKAGVGYT
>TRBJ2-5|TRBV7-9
ASSRELTRRETQY
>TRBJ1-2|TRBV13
ASSTTSDRVRT
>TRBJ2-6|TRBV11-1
ASRRGAGANVLT
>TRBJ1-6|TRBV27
ASSMIQRDSPLH
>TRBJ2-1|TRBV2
ASSPRTSGAINEQF
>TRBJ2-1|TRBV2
ASTLEGYGNEQF
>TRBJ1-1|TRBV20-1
SARPGTSHEAF
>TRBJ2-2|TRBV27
ARTLIRLAGDTGELF
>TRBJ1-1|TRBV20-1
SASQGPVNTEAF
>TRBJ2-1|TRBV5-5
ASSSSGRRVEQF
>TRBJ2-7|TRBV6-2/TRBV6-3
ASSYEAGSFYEQY
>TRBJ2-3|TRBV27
ASSRQGFGYSSTDTQY
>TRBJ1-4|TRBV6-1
ASSRGWGTLVNEKLF
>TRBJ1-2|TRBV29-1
SVEEGQGYFYGYT
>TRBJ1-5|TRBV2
ASRAGATVGGNQPQH
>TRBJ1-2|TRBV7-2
ASSYGQGNYGYT
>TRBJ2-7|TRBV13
ASSPPAAREQY
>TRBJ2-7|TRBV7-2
ASSLLGSGSSYEQY
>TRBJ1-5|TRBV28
ASTRDNSNQPQH
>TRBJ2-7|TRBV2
ASGEWSYEQY
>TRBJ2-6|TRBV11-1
ASSFGVNSGANVLT
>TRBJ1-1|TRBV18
ASSPLETGALNTEAF
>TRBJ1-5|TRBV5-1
ASSLDRDVRSNQPQH
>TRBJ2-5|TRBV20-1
SARVRHWGQETQY
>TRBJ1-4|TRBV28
ASSETGGVQKLF
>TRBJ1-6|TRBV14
ASSQELWDSYNSPLH
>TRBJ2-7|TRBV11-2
ASSFPGQGPEQY
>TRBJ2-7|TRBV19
ASSASGTGSTYEQY